The 11 T cell receptor beta chains below were found in one sample sequenced in a study of T cell repertoires in cytomegalovirus infection. One entry per CDR3 protein, called by TCRdb with MiXCR from the reads. The sample carries 70,000 to 85,000 distinct CDR3 sequences, roughly 40% recorded once. Their antigen targets remain unknown. The specimen was CD8+ T cells from cultured PBMCs, collected from culture after CMV antigen stimulation. The receptors stem from a human donor in good health (CMV status not recorded). Some clones in this sample may be carry-over from other donors' samples.

This clonotype was counted between two and nine times. This sequence joins TRBV27 and TRBJ1-6; D might be TRBD1 (6 bases). The CDR3 has 17 amino acids. V was pared by 5 bases and J by 3 bases, with 17 bases between. The V gene's germline CDR1 is MNHEY and CDR2 SMNVEV (reference sequence). In DNA form, the CDR3 reads TGTGCCAGCAGTCCACACAGGGTTAGGTTCTATAATTCACCCCTCCACTTT. Translated: CASSPHRVRFYNSPLHF.

J is TRBJ1-2 and V is TRBV12-5; 8 positions agree with TRBD1. The CDR3 runs 15 residues. Germline assignment: CDR1 LGHNT and CDR2 FRNRAP. The V and J ends lost 4 bases and 4 bases, in that order; junction bases with no gene match: 8. In DNA, the CDR3 is TGTGCTAGTGGTTCCAACAGGGGGGAACTCTATGGCTACACCTTC. Protein product: CASGSNRGELYGYTF.

The chain has TRBV2 and TRBJ2-5; D might be TRBD1 or TRBD2, each matching 5 bases. Germline CDR1 and CDR2: SNHLY and FYNNEI. The V and J ends lost 5 bases and 2 bases respectively, with 12 bases between them. The CDR3 contains 14 residues. CDR3 sequence (DNA): TGTGCCAGCAGTCGGACGGGGCTTCAAGAGACCCAGTACTTC. It yields the protein CASSRTGLQETQYF.

CDR3 sequence reads: CASSWGWQSDEKLFF. The DNA of the CDR3 is TGTGCCAGCAGCTGGGGGTGGCAGTCTGATGAAAAACTGTTTTTT. The V gene is TRBV7-9, the J gene TRBJ1-4; tentatively, D is TRBD1 (5 bases). V lost 4 bases, J lost 6 bases, and 15 bases lay in between. CDR1 SEHNR and CDR2 FQNEAQ come from the germline V gene (reference sequence). CDR3 length equals 15 residues.

This clonotype was picked up a small number of times. CDR3: CASSHRSRTGEAFF. Written as DNA, the CDR3 is TGTGCCAGCAGCCACCGCTCGAGGACAGGGGAAGCTTTCTTT. V and J are TRBV7-8 and TRBJ1-1, with 8 positions matching TRBD1. With 5 bases clipped from V and 8 bases from J, the junction kept 10 bases outside the gene matches. This CDR3 contains 14 residues. Looked up from germline, CDR1 is SGHVS and CDR2 is FQNEAQ.

This clonotype was observed a handful of times. The chain has TRBV4-1 and TRBJ1-5; 8 nucleotides align to TRBD1. The trim removed 4 bases at V and 3 bases at J, leaving 5 bases unmatched. Germline CDR1 reads MGHRA; CDR2 reads YSYEKL. The CDR3 is 15 residues long. The CDR3 here is CASSLTGGFNQPQHF. CDR3 bases: TGCGCCAGCAGCCTTACAGGGGGTTTCAATCAGCCCCAGCATTTT.

V gene TRBV7-9 combines with J gene TRBJ2-1; 12 nucleotides align to TRBD2. Trimming removed 5 bases from V and 8 bases from J; junction bases left unmatched: 4. The length of the CDR3 is 14 residues. The germline V gene encodes CDR1 SEHNR and CDR2 FQNEAQ (reference sequence). The CDR3 sequence: CASSGGLAGYEQFF. The DNA of the CDR3 is TGTGCCAGCAGCGGGGGACTAGCGGGCTATGAGCAGTTCTTC.

The chain employs TRBV5-6 and TRBJ2-4, with a possible D match to TRBD1 (6 bases). The V gene's germline CDR1 is SGHDT and CDR2 YYEEEE. This CDR3 contains 16 residues. The V gene lost 4 bases and the J gene lost 0 bases, with 14 bases spanning the gap. CDR3 residues: CASSTGQSLAKNIQYF. CDR3 coding DNA: TGTGCCAGCAGCACTGGACAGTCTTTAGCCAAAAACATTCAGTACTTC.

The CDR3 DNA reads TGTGCCAGCAGTTGCCGGGTTTGTAAGGCTGGGGCCAACGTCCTGACTTTC. Encoded protein: CASSCRVCKAGANVLTF. The V call is TRBV28, the J call TRBJ2-6, with D unresolved. The CDR3 is 17 residues long. Per the germline V gene, CDR1 is MDHEN and CDR2 is SYDVKM. Trimming stripped 4 bases from V and 2 bases from J, with 15 bases between.

This chain joins TRBV20-1 and TRBJ2-1, with TRBD1 identical over 9 bases. The germline CDR1 and CDR2 sequences are DFQATT and SNEGSKA (reference sequence). The CDR3 is 13 residues long. The junction had 3 bases not matched to a gene; V was cut back by 6 bases and J by 3 bases. In DNA form, the CDR3 reads TGCAGTGCCACGGGACAGGGCTACAATGAGCAGTTCTTC. This gives the protein CSATGQGYNEQFF.

The rearrangement joins TRBV20-1 to TRBJ2-2, with 8 bases lining up with TRBD2. There are 16 residues in the CDR3. With 0 bases clipped from V and 0 bases from J, the junction kept 3 bases outside the gene matches. Germline CDR1 and CDR2: DFQATT and SNEGSKA (reference sequence). CDR3 coding DNA: TGCAGTGCTAGAGATCTAGCGGGCTCGAACACCGGGGAGCTGTTTTTT. The encoded protein is CSARDLAGSNTGELFF.